This is a list of T cell receptor beta chains from one sample in a study of CD8 T cells in ankylosing spondylitis. In TCRdb, the 5' RACE reads were re-called with MiXCR into one record per CDR3 protein. The table includes under 130,000 distinct CDR3 sequences, approximately 25% detected once. The sequencing input was synovial fluid, either unsorted or a sorted T cell fraction (not recorded which). The receptor source for this set is a male donor with ankylosing spondylitis. Each CDR3 is given with its conserved first and last residue. D genes are given only for firm matches. Only part of the rows carry a size: once, few, many, or a class if the clone is expanded.

cdr3_nt cdr3_aa d_call j_call clone_size v_call
TGTGCCAGCAGCTTTCGAGGGCGAAACACTGAAGCTTTCTTT CASSFRGRNTEAFF - TRBJ1-1 once TRBV5-8
TGTGCCAGCAGTTTAGGGGACATAGGAAATGAAAAACTGTTTTTT CASSLGDIGNEKLFF - TRBJ1-4 few TRBV12-3/TRBV12-4
TGTGCCAGCAGCCCCCGGAGAGGAAATTCACCCCTCCACTTT CASSPRRGNSPLHF - TRBJ1-6 few TRBV7-9
TGTGCCACCAGTGTAGGAGGGAGGGATGAGCAGTTCTTC CATSVGGRDEQFF TRBD2 TRBJ2-1 - TRBV24-1
TGTGCCAGCAGTCTCCTGGACCTCCACAATGAGCAGTTCTTC CASSLLDLHNEQFF - TRBJ2-1 many TRBV12-3/TRBV12-4
TGCGCCAGCAGCCCGCTGTTGACCGCGGGTGACACTGAAGCTTTCTTT CASSPLLTAGDTEAFF - TRBJ1-1 - TRBV5-1
TGCGCCAGCAGCCCCGGACTCGAAACTGACTACGAGCAGTACTTC CASSPGLETDYEQYF - TRBJ2-7 - TRBV5-1
TGTGCCACCGACTCGGGGACAATGAACACTGAAGCTTTCTTT CATDSGTMNTEAFF - TRBJ1-1 many TRBV24-1
TGTGCCAGCAGCCAGGGGGCGGGGACTAGCGGAGCCTACGAGCAGTACTTC CASSQGAGTSGAYEQYF TRBD2 TRBJ2-7 few TRBV7-9
TGTGCCAGCACCACTAACGGAGCGTCCTTCGGAAACACCATATATTTT CASTTNGASFGNTIYF - TRBJ1-3 many TRBV11-3
TGCAGTGTCTCCGGGAGCGGGAATGAGCAGTTCTTC CSVSGSGNEQFF - TRBJ2-1 - TRBV20-1